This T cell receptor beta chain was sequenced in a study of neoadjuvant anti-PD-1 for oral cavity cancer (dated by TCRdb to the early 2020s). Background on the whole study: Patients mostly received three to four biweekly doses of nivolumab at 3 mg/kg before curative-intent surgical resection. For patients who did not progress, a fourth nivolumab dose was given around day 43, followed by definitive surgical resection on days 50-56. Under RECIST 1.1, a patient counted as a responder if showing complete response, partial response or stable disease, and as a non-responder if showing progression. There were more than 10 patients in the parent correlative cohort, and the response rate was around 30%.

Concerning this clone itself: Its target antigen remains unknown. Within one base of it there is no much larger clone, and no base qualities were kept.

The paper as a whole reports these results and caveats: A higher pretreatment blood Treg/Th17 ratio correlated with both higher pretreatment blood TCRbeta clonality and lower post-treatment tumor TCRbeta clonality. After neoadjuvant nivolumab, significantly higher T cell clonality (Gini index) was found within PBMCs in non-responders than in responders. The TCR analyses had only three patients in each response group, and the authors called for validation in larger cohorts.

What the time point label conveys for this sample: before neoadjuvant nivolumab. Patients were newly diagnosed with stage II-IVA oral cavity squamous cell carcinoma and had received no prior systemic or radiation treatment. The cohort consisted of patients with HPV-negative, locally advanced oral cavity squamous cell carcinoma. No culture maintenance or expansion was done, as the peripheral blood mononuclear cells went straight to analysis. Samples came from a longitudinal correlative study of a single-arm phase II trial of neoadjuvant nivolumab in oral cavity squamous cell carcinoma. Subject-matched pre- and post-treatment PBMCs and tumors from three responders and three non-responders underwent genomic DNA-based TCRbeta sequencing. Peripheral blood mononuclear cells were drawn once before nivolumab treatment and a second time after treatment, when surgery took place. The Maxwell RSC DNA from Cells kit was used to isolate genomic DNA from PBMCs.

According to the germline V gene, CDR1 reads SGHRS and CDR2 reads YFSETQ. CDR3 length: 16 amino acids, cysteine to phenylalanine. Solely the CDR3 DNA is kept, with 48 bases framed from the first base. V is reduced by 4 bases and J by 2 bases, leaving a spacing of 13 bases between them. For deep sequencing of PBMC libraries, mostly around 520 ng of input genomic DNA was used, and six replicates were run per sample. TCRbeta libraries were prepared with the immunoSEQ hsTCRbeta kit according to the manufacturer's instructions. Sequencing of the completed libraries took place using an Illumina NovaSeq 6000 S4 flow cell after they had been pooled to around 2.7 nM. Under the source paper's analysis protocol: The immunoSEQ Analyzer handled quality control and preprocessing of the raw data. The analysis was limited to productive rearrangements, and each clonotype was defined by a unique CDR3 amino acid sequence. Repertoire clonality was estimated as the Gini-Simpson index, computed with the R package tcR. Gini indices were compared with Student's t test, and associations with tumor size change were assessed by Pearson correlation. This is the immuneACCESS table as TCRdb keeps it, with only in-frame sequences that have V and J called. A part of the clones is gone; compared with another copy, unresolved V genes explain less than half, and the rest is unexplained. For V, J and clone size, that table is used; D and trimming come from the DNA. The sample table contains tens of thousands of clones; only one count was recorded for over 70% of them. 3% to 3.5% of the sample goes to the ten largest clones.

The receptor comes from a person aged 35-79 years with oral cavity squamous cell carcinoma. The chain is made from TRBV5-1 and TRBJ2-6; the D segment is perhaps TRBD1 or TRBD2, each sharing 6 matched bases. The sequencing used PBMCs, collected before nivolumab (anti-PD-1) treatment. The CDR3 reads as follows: CASSEGGTAGANVLTF. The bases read TGCGCCAGCAGCGAGGGGGGTACGGCTGGGGCCAACGTCCTGACTTTC.